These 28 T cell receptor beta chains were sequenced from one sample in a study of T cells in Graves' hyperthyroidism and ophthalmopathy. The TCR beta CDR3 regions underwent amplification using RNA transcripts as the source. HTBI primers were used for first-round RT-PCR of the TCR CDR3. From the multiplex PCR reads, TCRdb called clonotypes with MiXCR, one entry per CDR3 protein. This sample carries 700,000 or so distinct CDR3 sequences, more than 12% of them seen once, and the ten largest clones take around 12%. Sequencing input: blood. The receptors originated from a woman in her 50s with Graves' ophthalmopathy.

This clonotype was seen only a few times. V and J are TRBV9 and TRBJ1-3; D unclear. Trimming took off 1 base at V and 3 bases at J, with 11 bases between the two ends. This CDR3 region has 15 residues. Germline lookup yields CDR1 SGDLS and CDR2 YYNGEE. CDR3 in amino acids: CASSVSPSNGNTIYF. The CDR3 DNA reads TGTGCCAGCAGCGTAAGCCCCTCCAATGGAAACACCATATATTTT.

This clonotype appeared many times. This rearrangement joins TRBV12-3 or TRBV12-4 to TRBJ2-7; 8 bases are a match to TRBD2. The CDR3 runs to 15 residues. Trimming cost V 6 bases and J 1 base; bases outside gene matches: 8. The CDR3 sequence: CASSRLGGRSYEQYF. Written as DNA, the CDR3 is TGTGCCAGCAGCAGGCTTGGCGGGAGGTCCTACGAGCAGTACTTC.

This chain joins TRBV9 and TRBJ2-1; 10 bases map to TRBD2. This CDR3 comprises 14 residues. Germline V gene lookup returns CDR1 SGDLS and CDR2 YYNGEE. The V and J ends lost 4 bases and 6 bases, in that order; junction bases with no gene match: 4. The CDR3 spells CASSKREGLNEQFF. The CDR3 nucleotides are TGTGCCAGCAGCAAGCGGGAGGGCCTCAATGAGCAGTTCTTC.

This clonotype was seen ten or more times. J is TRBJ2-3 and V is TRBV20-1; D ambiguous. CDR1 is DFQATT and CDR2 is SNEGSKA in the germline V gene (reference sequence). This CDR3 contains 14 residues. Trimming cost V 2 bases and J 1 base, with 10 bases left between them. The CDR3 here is CSARSLTRTDTQYF. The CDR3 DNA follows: TGCAGTGCTAGATCCCTCACTCGCACAGATACGCAGTATTTT.

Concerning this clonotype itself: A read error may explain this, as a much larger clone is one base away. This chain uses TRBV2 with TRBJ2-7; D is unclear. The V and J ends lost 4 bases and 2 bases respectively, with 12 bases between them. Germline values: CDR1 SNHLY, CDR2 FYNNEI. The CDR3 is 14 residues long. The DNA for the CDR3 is TGTGCCAGCAGTGGGCCAATAAAACCCTACGAGCAGTACTTC. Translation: CASSGPIKPYEQYF.

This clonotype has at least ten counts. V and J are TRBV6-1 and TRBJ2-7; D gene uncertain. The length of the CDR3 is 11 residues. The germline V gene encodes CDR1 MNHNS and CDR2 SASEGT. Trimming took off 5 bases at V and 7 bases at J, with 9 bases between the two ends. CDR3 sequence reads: CASSYRGEQYF. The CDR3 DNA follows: TGTGCCAGCAGTTACAGAGGAGAGCAGTACTTC.

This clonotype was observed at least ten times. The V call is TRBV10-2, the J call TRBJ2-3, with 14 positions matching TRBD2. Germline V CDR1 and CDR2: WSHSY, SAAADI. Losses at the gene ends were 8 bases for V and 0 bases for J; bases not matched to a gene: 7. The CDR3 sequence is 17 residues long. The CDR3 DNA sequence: TGCGCCAGCGGAGGACTAGCGGGAGGAACTAGCACAGATACGCAGTATTTT. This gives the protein CASGGLAGGTSTDTQYF.

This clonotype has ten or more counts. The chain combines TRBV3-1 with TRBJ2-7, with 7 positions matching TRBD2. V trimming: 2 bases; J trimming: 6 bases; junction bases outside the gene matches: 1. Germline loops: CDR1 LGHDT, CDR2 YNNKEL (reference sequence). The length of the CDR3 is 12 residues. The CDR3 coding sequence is TGTGCCAGCAGCCAACCGGGAGGCGAGCAGTACTTC. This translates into CASSQPGGEQYF.

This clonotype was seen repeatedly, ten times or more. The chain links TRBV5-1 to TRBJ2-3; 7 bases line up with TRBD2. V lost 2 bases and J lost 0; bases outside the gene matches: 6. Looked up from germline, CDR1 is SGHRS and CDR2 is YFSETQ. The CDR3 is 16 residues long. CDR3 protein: CASSFMTSQSTDTQYF. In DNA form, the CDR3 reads TGCGCCAGCAGCTTTATGACTAGCCAAAGCACAGATACGCAGTATTTT. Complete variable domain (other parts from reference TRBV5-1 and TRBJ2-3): KAGVTQTPRYLIKTRGQQVTLSCSPISGHRSVSWYQQTPGQGLQFLFEYFSETQRNKGNFPGRFSGRQFSNSRSEMNVSTLELGDSALYLCASSFMTSQSTDTQYFGPGTRLTVL.

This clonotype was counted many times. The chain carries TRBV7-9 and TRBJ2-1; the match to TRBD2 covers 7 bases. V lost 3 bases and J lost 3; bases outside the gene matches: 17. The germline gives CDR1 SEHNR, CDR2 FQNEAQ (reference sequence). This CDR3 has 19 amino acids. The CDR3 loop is CASSFGALREGYHYNEQFF. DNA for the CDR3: TGTGCCAGCAGCTTCGGAGCGTTGAGGGAGGGATATCACTACAATGAGCAGTTCTTC.

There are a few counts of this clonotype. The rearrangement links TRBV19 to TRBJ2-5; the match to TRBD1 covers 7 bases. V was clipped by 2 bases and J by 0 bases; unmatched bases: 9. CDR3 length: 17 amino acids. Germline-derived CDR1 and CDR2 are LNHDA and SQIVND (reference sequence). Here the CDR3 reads CASSIRGTAEYQETQYF. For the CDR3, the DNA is TGTGCCAGTAGTATAAGGGGGACAGCTGAGTACCAAGAGACCCAGTACTTC.

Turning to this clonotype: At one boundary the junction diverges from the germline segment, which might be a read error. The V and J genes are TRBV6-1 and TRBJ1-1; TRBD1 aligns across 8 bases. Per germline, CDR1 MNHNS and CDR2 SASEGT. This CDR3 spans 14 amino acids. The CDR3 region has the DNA TGTGCCAGCAGACGGGACAGGTCGAACACTGAAGATTTCTTT. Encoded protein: CASRRDRSNTEDFF.

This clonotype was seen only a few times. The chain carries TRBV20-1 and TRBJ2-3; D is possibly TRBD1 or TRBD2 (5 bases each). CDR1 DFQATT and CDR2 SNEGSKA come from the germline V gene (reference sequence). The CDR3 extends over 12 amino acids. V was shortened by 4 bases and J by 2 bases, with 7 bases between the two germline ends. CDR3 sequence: CSAKGTTDTQYF. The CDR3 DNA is TGCAGTGCTAAGGGGACCACAGATACGCAGTATTTT.

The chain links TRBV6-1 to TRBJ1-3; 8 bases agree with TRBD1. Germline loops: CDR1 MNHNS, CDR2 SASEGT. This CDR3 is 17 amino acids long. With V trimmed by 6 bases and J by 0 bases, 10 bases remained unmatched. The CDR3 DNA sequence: TGTGCCAGCAGACCCGGGACAGGAGGGGGCTCTGGAAACACCATATATTTT. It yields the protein CASRPGTGGGSGNTIYF.

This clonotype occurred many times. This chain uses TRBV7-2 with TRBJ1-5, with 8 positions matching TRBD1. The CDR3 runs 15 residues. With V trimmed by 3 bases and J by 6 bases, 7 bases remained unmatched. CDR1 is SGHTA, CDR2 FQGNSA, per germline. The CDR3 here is CASSLQGALGQPQHF. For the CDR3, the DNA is TGTGCCAGCAGCTTGCAGGGGGCTTTGGGTCAGCCCCAGCATTTT.

The DNA for the CDR3 is TGTGCCAGCAGGGAGACTAGCGGGAGGCTTCTTGACGAGCAGTACTTC. It yields the protein CASRETSGRLLDEQYF. The genes are TRBV6-1 and TRBJ2-7; 13 bases are a match to TRBD2. The V gene end was trimmed by 6 bases and the J gene end by 5 bases; junction bases not matched to a gene: 10. Germline V gives CDR1 MNHNS, CDR2 SASEGT. The CDR3 length is 16 residues.

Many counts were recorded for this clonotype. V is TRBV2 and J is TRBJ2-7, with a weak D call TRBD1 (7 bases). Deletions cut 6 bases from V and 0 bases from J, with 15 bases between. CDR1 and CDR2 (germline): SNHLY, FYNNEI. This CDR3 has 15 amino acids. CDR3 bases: TGTGCCAGCAGGCGGGGACAGACCTACTCCTACGAGCAGTACTTC. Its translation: CASRRGQTYSYEQYF.

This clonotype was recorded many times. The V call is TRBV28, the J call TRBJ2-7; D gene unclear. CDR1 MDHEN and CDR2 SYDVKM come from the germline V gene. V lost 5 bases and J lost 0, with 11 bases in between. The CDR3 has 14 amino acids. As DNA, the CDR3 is TGTGCCAGCAGTCCGCCGGGTTACTCCTACGAGCAGTACTTC. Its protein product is CASSPPGYSYEQYF.

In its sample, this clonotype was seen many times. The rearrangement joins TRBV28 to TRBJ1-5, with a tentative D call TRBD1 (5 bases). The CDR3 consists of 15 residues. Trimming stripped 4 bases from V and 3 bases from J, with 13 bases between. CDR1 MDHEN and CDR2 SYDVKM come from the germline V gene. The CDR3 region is CASSYPGLSNQPQHF. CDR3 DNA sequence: TGTGCCAGCAGTTATCCGGGACTTTCCAATCAGCCCCAGCATTTT. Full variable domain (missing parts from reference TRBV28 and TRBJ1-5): DVKVTQSSRYLVKRTGEKVFLECVQDMDHENMFWYRQDPGLGLRLIYFSYDVKMKEKGDIPEGYSVSREKKERFSLILESASTNQTSMYLCASSYPGLSNQPQHFGDGTRLSIL.

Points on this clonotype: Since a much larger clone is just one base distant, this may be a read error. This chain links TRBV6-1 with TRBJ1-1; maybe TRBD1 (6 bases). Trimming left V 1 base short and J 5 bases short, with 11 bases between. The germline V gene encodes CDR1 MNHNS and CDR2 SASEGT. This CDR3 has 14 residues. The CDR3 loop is CASSEVGGGTEAFF. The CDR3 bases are TGTGCCAGCAGTGAAGTAGGGGGAGGGACTGAAGCTTTCTTT.

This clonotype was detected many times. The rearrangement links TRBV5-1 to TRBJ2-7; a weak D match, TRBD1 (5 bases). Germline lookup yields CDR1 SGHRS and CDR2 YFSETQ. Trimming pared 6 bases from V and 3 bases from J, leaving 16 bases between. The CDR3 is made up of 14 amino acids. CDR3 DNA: TGCGCCAGCAAGTCTACAGTGGACAACTACGAGCAGTACTTC. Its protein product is CASKSTVDNYEQYF.

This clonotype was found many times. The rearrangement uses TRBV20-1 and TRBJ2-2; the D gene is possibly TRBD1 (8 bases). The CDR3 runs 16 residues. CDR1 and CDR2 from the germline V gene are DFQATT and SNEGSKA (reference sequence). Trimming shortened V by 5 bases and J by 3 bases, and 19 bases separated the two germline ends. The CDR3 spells CSALIRTGRDTGELFF. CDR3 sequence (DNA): TGCAGTGCTTTAATCCGGACAGGGAGGGACACCGGGGAGCTGTTTTTT.

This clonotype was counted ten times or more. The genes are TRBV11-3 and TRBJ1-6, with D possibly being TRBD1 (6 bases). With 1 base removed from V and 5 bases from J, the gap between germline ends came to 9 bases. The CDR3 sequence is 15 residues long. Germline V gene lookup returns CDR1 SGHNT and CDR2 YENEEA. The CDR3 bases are TGTGCCAGCAGCTTAGCGAGGGGGAATAATTCACCCCTCCACTTT. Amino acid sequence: CASSLARGNNSPLHF.

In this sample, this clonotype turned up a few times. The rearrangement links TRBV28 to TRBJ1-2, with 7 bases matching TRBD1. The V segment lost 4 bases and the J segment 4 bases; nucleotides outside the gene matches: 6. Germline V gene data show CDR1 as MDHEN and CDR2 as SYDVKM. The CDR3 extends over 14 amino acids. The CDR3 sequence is CASSSQGQTYGYTF. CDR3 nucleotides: TGTGCCAGCAGTTCACAGGGACAGACCTATGGCTACACCTTC.

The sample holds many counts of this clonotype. This CDR3 is CASSTGGQLSSTDTQYF. The CDR3, as DNA: TGTGCCAGCAGTACCGGGGGACAGCTGTCTAGCACAGATACGCAGTATTTT. The V gene is TRBV28, the J gene TRBJ2-3; weak D call: TRBD1 (7 bases). The CDR3 is 17 amino acids. From germline, CDR1 is MDHEN and CDR2 SYDVKM. V was cut by 5 bases and J by 0 bases, with 18 bases left in between.

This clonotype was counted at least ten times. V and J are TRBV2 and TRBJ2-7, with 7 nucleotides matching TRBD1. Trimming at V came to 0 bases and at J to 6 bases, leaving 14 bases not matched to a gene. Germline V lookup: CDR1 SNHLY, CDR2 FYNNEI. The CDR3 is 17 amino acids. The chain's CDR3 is CASSEAARNRGQGEQYF. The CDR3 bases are TGTGCCAGCAGTGAAGCAGCAAGGAACAGGGGTCAGGGCGAGCAGTACTTC.

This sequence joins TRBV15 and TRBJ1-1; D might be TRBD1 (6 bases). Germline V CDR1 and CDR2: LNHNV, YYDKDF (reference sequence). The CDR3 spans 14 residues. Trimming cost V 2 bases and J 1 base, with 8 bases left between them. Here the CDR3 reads CATSRPGENTEAFF. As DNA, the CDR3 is TGTGCCACCAGCAGACCAGGGGAGAACACTGAAGCTTTCTTT.

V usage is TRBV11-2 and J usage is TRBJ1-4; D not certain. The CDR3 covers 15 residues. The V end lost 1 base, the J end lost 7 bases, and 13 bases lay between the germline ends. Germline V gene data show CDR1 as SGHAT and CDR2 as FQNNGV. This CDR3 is CASSLAWAPREKLFF. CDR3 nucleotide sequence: TGTGCCAGCAGCTTAGCATGGGCTCCTCGTGAAAAACTGTTTTTT.